This paragraph covers one T cell receptor (beta chain) sequence. This entry comes from a study of blood T cell repertoires in COVID-19. Turning to the study itself: The samples span acute and convalescent COVID-19 from the United States, Italy and Spain.

Per the germline V gene, CDR1 is LNHNV and CDR2 is YYDKDF (reference sequence). This CDR3 contains 13 residues. V lost 6 bases to trimming and J lost 8 bases, with 14 bases between them. Sequencing was performed with immunoSEQ multiplex PCR; in TCRdb, only in-frame clones are kept and a portion is missing. The sample yields 85,000 to 95,000 clones, around 72% seen once. The source of this sequence is a woman of 80 years or more with acute or convalescent COVID-19. This chain connects TRBV15 to TRBJ2-1; D is possibly TRBD1 (7 bases). The sample was peripheral blood. Here the CDR3 DNA reads TGTGCCACCAGGGAGGGGGCTCCACATGAGCAGTTCTTC. Translating it yields CATREGAPHEQFF.